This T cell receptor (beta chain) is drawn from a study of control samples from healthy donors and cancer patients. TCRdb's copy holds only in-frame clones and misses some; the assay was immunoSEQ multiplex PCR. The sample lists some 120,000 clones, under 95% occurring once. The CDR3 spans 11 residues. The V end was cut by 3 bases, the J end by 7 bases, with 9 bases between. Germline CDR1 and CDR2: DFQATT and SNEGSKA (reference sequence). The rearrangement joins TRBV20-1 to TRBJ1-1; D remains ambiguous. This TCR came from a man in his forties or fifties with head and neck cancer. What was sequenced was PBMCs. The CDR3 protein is CSASRTGEAFF. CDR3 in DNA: TGCAGTGCTAGTAGGACTGGTGAAGCTTTCTTT.